Reported below is one T cell receptor (beta chain). The CDR3 sequence is 14 residues long. Germline CDR1 reads SEHNR; CDR2 reads FQNEAQ (reference sequence). The V gene lost 0 bases and the J gene lost 7 bases, with 13 bases spanning the gap. Repertoires were generated with immunoSEQ multiplex PCR, while TCRdb's copy carries only in-frame clones and drops some. The sample includes more than 70,000 clones, around four fifths of them seen just once. The data are from a study of blood T cell repertoires in COVID-19. Study-level information: The origin of the acute and convalescent COVID-19 samples was the United States, Italy and Spain. Sources were T cells, B-cell-depleted T cells, or PBMCs; the material itself was cDNA or gDNA.

Sequencing was carried out using peripheral blood. The rearrangement uses TRBV7-9 and TRBJ2-7, with D perhaps TRBD2 (6 bases). This TCR came from a human donor in a cohort sampled during active COVID-19. CDR3 loop: CASSLALGGDEQYF. The CDR3 region has the DNA TGTGCCAGCAGCTTAGCGCTAGGAGGGGATGAGCAGTACTTC. Full variable domain (rest looked up from reference TRBV7-9 and TRBJ2-7): DTGVSQNPRHKITKRGQNVTFRCDPISEHNRLYWYRQTLGQGPEFLTYFQNEAQLEKSRLLSDRFSAERPKGSFSTLEIQRTEQGDSAMYLCASSLALGGDEQYFGPGTRLTVT.